The 17 T cell receptor beta chains listed next were all sequenced from one sample in a study of T cell responses to AZD1222 COVID-19 vaccine. Using immunoSEQ multiplex PCR, the repertoire was profiled, and TCRdb retains in-frame clones only, with some absent. Counted here are about 140,000 clones, about 90% occurring once; the ten biggest clones make up over 1.5%. The specimen was peripheral blood, collected on day 0 of AZD1222 vaccination. Receptors were obtained from an adult in good health.

As DNA, the CDR3 is TGTGCCATCAGTAAGGATAAGAACACTGAAGCTTTCTTT. The encoded protein is CAISKDKNTEAFF. V usage is TRBV10-3 and J usage is TRBJ1-1; D remains ambiguous. Trimming removed 5 bases at V and 1 base at J, with 8 bases between. The CDR3 consists of 13 residues. From germline, CDR1 is ENHRY and CDR2 SYGVKD.

The table lists this clone with a few counts. The chain is built from TRBV6-2 or TRBV6-3 and TRBJ1-4; D is perhaps TRBD1 (5 bases). The ends were cut back, 1 base at V and 7 bases at J, with 13 bases in the middle. The CDR3 spans 15 residues. Germline CDR1 MNHEY, CDR2 SVGEGT. In nucleotides, the CDR3 is TGTGCCAGCAGTTACTGGGACGGAGAAAGTGAAAAACTGTTTTTT. This encodes CASSYWDGESEKLFF.

The CDR3 loop is CASSRLWVGGANVLTF. In DNA form, the CDR3 reads TGTGCCAGTAGCCGCCTCTGGGTGGGAGGGGCCAACGTCCTGACTTTC. The rearrangement uses TRBV19 and TRBJ2-6; D is unclear. The V end lost 6 bases, the J end lost 4 bases, and 16 bases lay between the germline ends. Looked up from germline, CDR1 is LNHDA and CDR2 is SQIVND (reference sequence). The CDR3 runs to 16 residues.

This chain joins TRBV21-1 and TRBJ1-1. TRBV21-1 represents a pseudogene. CDR3 size: 14 residues. For the CDR3, the DNA is TGTGCCAGCAGCAAGCCCGGGGCCAACACTGAAGCTTTCTTT. As protein: CASSKPGANTEAFF.

The chain links TRBV6-5 to TRBJ2-7; 10 bases map to TRBD1. V shed 5 bases, J shed 6 bases, and the junction held 7 bases outside the gene matches. This CDR3 has 14 amino acids. Germline V gene data show CDR1 as MNHEY and CDR2 as SVGAGI. This CDR3 reads CASSHRDRGFEQYF. The CDR3 coding sequence is TGTGCCAGCAGTCACCGGGACAGGGGATTCGAGCAGTACTTC.

A few counts support this clone. The V call is TRBV25-1, the J call TRBJ1-6; D remains unclear. Trimming pared 8 bases from V and 9 bases from J, leaving 17 bases between. Germline assignment: CDR1 MGHDK and CDR2 SYGVNS. The CDR3 is 14 residues long. In nucleotides, the CDR3 is TGTGCCAGCGGACCTCCCGGAATGAGTTCACCCCTCCACTTT. Its protein is CASGPPGMSSPLHF.

This sequence joins TRBV15 and TRBJ1-6; TRBD1 is a possible D gene (6 bases). V was pared by 1 base and J by 7 bases, with 17 bases between. The CDR3 is 17 residues long. CDR1 LNHNV and CDR2 YYDKDF come from the germline V gene (reference sequence). The CDR3: CATSRVTGPVGNSPLHF. The CDR3 nucleotides read TGTGCCACCAGCAGAGTGACAGGTCCAGTAGGGAATTCACCCCTCCACTTT.

The V call is TRBV7-9, the J call TRBJ1-1; TRBD1 might be the D (5 bases). Germline V gives CDR1 SEHNR, CDR2 FQNEAQ (reference sequence). The CDR3 spans 16 residues. V was trimmed by 5 bases and J by 1 base, leaving 17 bases between them. The CDR3 is CASSNMWWGPNTEAFF. DNA of the CDR3: TGTGCCAGCAGCAACATGTGGTGGGGCCCGAACACTGAAGCTTTCTTT.

This rearrangement joins TRBV28 to TRBJ1-1; perhaps TRBD1 as D (5 bases). The ends were cut back, 10 bases at V and 5 bases at J, with 20 bases in the middle. This CDR3 spans 14 amino acids. The V gene's germline CDR1 is MDHEN and CDR2 SYDVKM. This chain's CDR3 is CATLQAGPQTEAFF. The CDR3 DNA reads TGTGCCACCCTTCAGGCGGGGCCCCAAACTGAAGCTTTCTTT.

The rearrangement links TRBV5-6 to TRBJ2-1; no clear D. Trimming stripped 6 bases from V and 2 bases from J, with 21 bases between. Germline assignment: CDR1 SGHDT and CDR2 YYEEEE. The CDR3 has 17 amino acids. The CDR3 here is CASTLSGLETAYNEQFF. DNA for the CDR3: TGTGCCAGCACCCTTTCTGGCCTGGAGACGGCCTACAATGAGCAGTTCTTC.

The chain carries TRBV27 and TRBJ2-5; 8 bases are a match to TRBD2. V gave up 5 bases and J gave up 1 base; unmatched junction bases: 9. Per germline, CDR1 MNHEY and CDR2 SMNVEV (reference sequence). CDR3 length: 16 amino acids. The CDR3 nucleotides are TGTGCCAGCAGTCCTCAGGGAGCGGGGGCCCAAGAGACCCAGTACTTC. Translation: CASSPQGAGAQETQYF.

The rearrangement joins TRBV9 to TRBJ2-3, with 11 bases that match TRBD2. The germline V gene has CDR1 SGDLS and CDR2 YYNGEE. The length of the CDR3 is 17 residues. With V trimmed by 2 bases and J by 0 bases, 5 bases remained unmatched. The CDR3 DNA is TGTGCCAGCAGCGTGGGACTAGCGGACATCAGCACAGATACGCAGTATTTT. The encoded protein is CASSVGLADISTDTQYF.

The rearrangement links TRBV9 to TRBJ2-7; 8 positions match TRBD1. The CDR3 has 14 residues. Germline V gene lookup returns CDR1 SGDLS and CDR2 YYNGEE. With 4 bases clipped from V and 3 bases from J, the junction kept 6 bases outside the gene matches. CDR3 region: CASSTRDRRYEQYF. The DNA for the CDR3 is TGTGCCAGCAGCACCCGGGACAGGCGCTACGAGCAGTACTTC.

The chain employs TRBV5-1 and TRBJ1-3; 7 positions agree with TRBD1. After removal of 3 bases from V and 8 bases from J, the junction contained 11 bases not matched to a gene. CDR1 and CDR2 (germline): SGHRS, YFSETQ. The CDR3 loop spans 15 amino acids. The CDR3 region is CASSSRGIVEDTIYF. CDR3 DNA: TGCGCCAGCAGCTCCAGGGGGATAGTGGAAGACACCATATATTTT.

This clone was counted only a few times. This chain joins TRBV7-2 and TRBJ1-2; D is unresolved. The CDR3 covers 14 residues. Per the germline V gene, CDR1 is SGHTA and CDR2 is FQGNSA. Deletions cut 5 bases from V and 0 bases from J, with 10 bases between. CDR3 amino acids: CASSPSATNYGYTF. The CDR3 DNA reads TGTGCCAGCAGCCCCTCCGCTACTAACTATGGCTACACCTTC.

The chain is built from TRBV11-2 and TRBJ1-2; D gene uncertain. Deletions cut 0 bases from V and 8 bases from J, with 10 bases between. Germline CDR1 is SGHAT and CDR2 is FQNNGV. There are 13 residues in the CDR3. The CDR3 is CASSLEAGRGYTF. The CDR3, as DNA: TGTGCCAGCAGCTTAGAAGCGGGAAGGGGCTACACCTTC.

The rearrangement joins TRBV11-2 to TRBJ2-3; D possibly matches TRBD1 or TRBD2 (5 bases each). CDR1 and CDR2 from the germline V gene are SGHAT and FQNNGV. Trimming shortened V by 0 bases and J by 3 bases, and 10 bases separated the two germline ends. This CDR3 has 15 amino acids. The CDR3 protein is CASSLEPGSTDTQYF. The CDR3 DNA sequence: TGTGCCAGCAGCTTAGAACCAGGGAGTACAGATACGCAGTATTTT. Full variable domain (rest looked up from reference TRBV11-2 and TRBJ2-3): EAGVAQSPRYKIIEKRQSVAFWCNPISGHATLYWYQQILGQGPKLLIQFQNNGVVDDSQLPKDRFSAERLKGVDSTLKIQPAKLEDSAVYLCASSLEPGSTDTQYFGPGTRLTVL.